This TCR beta chain was observed in a study of regulatory T cells in long-lasting Graves disease. Time point in this sample: newly diagnosed GD, antithyroid drugs for less than 3 months. The TCR library was made from RNA extracted from PBMCs. TCR beta libraries were built with iRepertoire HTBI primers and Arm-PCR of CDR3 regions. Using its own MiXCR run on the multiplex PCR reads, TCRdb lists one record per CDR3 protein. This sample has approximately 480,000 distinct CDR3 sequences, with 15% to 20% found just once. This CDR3 region has 13 residues. Germline-derived CDR1 and CDR2 are SQVTM and ANQGSEA. Comments on this clonotype: A junction boundary mismatches the germline segment, possibly from a read error.

The same data also went into a second study, on T cells in Graves' hyperthyroidism and ophthalmopathy.

This TCR was recovered from a middle-aged man with Graves disease. The material sequenced was peripheral blood mononuclear cells (PBMCs), taken at new diagnosis, from a patient treated with antithyroid drugs. This sequence joins TRBV29-1 and TRBJ1-1; D might be TRBD1 (5 bases). The CDR3 is CSVEGHFNTEAFF. The CDR3 coding sequence is TGCAGCGTAGAAGGACACTTTAACACTGAAGCTTTCTTT.